This entry lists 21 T cell receptor beta chains sequenced from one sample in a study of cytomegalovirus exposure and HLA in healthy donors. 13 Jbeta primers and 60 Vbeta primers were used for the PCR. Using immunoSEQ multiplex PCR, the repertoire was profiled, and TCRdb retains in-frame clones only, with some absent. The sample has roughly 180,000 clones, 70% to 90% seen once. The sequencing sample was made of PBMCs. All receptors come from a male donor in good health and CMV-seronegative.

The V call is TRBV6-5, the J call TRBJ2-7; D is unresolved. CDR1 and CDR2 (germline): MNHEY, SVGAGI. Between the trimmed V and J ends, which lost 2 bases and 7 bases, there was a span of 6 bases. This CDR3 is built from 11 residues. CDR3: CASSYVGEQYF. CDR3 bases: TGTGCCAGCAGTTACGTCGGGGAGCAGTACTTC.

The chain joins TRBV2 to TRBJ2-7, with unresolved D. The CDR3 loop spans 14 amino acids. Germline CDR1 reads SNHLY; CDR2 reads FYNNEI. V lost 8 bases and J lost 0, with 14 bases in between. The CDR3 loop reads CASGRQDLSYEQYF. The CDR3 nucleotides are TGTGCCAGCGGCCGGCAGGATCTCTCCTACGAGCAGTACTTC.

V gene TRBV14 combines with J gene TRBJ1-1; perhaps TRBD1 as D (5 bases). This CDR3 has 14 residues. Trimming removed 2 bases from V and 6 bases from J, with 13 bases in between. Germline lookup yields CDR1 SGHDN and CDR2 FVKESK. CDR3 in amino acids: CASSQRLGPAEAFF. The CDR3 nucleotides read TGTGCCAGCAGCCAACGATTGGGGCCTGCTGAAGCTTTCTTT.

The chain uses TRBV9 and TRBJ1-6; 9 bases agree with TRBD1. The CDR3 contains 16 residues. Germline V lookup: CDR1 SGDLS, CDR2 YYNGEE. Losses at the gene ends were 0 bases for V and 8 bases for J; bases not matched to a gene: 6. This CDR3 reads CASSVGTGVYDSPLHF. CDR3 coding DNA: TGTGCCAGCAGCGTAGGGACAGGGGTTTATGATTCACCCCTCCACTTT.

This sequence joins TRBV19 and TRBJ1-3; 9 bases map to TRBD1. V was clipped by 5 bases and J by 0 bases; unmatched bases: 8. Germline V CDR1 and CDR2: LNHDA, SQIVND (reference sequence). The CDR3 has 17 amino acids. CDR3 protein: CASSPTGTGSSGNTIYF. As DNA, the CDR3 is TGTGCCAGTAGTCCTACCGGGACAGGGAGCTCTGGAAACACCATATATTTT.

J is TRBJ1-2 and V is TRBV5-6; D uncertain. In germline, CDR1 is SGHDT, CDR2 YYEEEE. CDR3 length: 14 amino acids. Trimming took off 0 bases at V and 5 bases at J, with 11 bases between the two ends. The chain's CDR3 is CASSLGARQYGYTF. The CDR3 DNA sequence: TGTGCCAGCAGCTTGGGTGCCAGGCAGTATGGCTACACCTTC.

The chain has TRBV2 and TRBJ1-2; D gene uncertain. The germline gives CDR1 SNHLY, CDR2 FYNNEI. The germline V and J ends were trimmed by 4 bases and 8 bases, with 5 bases remaining between them. The CDR3 sequence is 10 residues long. CDR3 residues: CASSGGGYTF. CDR3 nucleotides: TGTGCCAGCAGTGGAGGGGGCTACACCTTC.

The chain couples TRBV29-1 to TRBJ2-1; the match to TRBD2 covers 8 bases. The V and J ends lost 6 bases and 0 bases, in that order; junction bases with no gene match: 4. Germline CDR1 and CDR2: SQVTM and ANQGSEA. CDR3 length: 14 amino acids. The CDR3 region is CSVGGGSSYNEQFF. The CDR3 DNA reads as TGCAGCGTCGGGGGGGGCAGCTCCTACAATGAGCAGTTCTTC.

Note on this clone: Distinct nucleotide sequences in the sample also encode this CDR3. The chain employs TRBV27 and TRBJ2-7; TRBD1 is a possible D gene (6 bases). V lost 3 bases to trimming and J lost 1 base, with 7 bases between them. Germline CDR1 MNHEY, CDR2 SMNVEV (reference sequence). CDR3 length: 13 amino acids. This CDR3 reads CASSLTGSYEQYF. The DNA of the CDR3 is TGTGCCAGCAGTTTGACAGGTTCCTACGAGCAGTACTTC.

This clone was recorded a few times. The chain carries TRBV4-1 and TRBJ1-1; 9 bases map to TRBD1. The V gene's germline CDR1 is MGHRA and CDR2 YSYEKL. The CDR3 is 13 amino acids. Germline trimming cut 4 bases from V and 6 bases from J; bases unmatched to any gene: 3. This CDR3 is CASSLDRGAEAFF. In nucleotides, the CDR3 is TGCGCCAGCAGCCTCGACAGGGGGGCTGAAGCTTTCTTT.

V gene TRBV9 combines with J gene TRBJ2-7, with D perhaps TRBD2 (6 bases). This CDR3 comprises 14 residues. V dropped 4 bases and J dropped 0 bases, with 11 bases sitting between them. From germline, CDR1 is SGDLS and CDR2 YYNGEE. The CDR3 coding sequence is TGTGCCAGCAGCCCGGGACTCTCCTCCTACGAGCAGTACTTC. It specifies CASSPGLSSYEQYF.

The genes are TRBV7-2 and TRBJ2-1; TRBD2 aligns across 10 bases. Germline values: CDR1 SGHTA, CDR2 FQGNSA. CDR3 size: 15 residues. V shed 2 bases, J shed 7 bases, and the junction held 5 bases outside the gene matches. The CDR3 DNA reads TGTGCCAGCAGCTTATTAGCGGGAGGCCTAAATGAGCAGTTCTTC. Translated: CASSLLAGGLNEQFF.

The rearrangement links TRBV6-5 to TRBJ1-5; the D is unclear. Germline CDR1 is MNHEY and CDR2 is SVGAGI. This CDR3 is built from 14 residues. V shed 2 bases and J shed 5 bases, with 10 bases lying between them. The CDR3 reads CASSYDGRHQPQHF. The CDR3 nucleotides read TGTGCCAGCAGTTACGATGGCAGGCATCAGCCCCAGCATTTT.

The chain has TRBV15 and TRBJ1-3; TRBD1 matches 12 bases. The V gene end was trimmed by 1 base and the J gene end by 8 bases; junction bases not matched to a gene: 9. This CDR3 is built from 17 residues. The germline gives CDR1 LNHNV, CDR2 YYDKDF (reference sequence). The CDR3 spells CATSRVSGTGGVHTIYF. The CDR3 coding sequence is TGTGCCACCAGCAGAGTCTCCGGGACAGGGGGCGTACACACCATATATTTT.

This clone was detected a few times. The V call is TRBV6-7, the J call TRBJ1-5; tentative D call: TRBD1 (5 bases). TRBV6-7 is assigned to the ORF class and has an uncertain function. Trimming removed 2 bases from V and 7 bases from J, with 15 bases in between. The CDR3 has 15 amino acids. The CDR3 is CASSYRGFLPQPQHF. CDR3 nucleotide sequence: TGTGCCAGCAGTTACCGGGGGTTTCTTCCCCAGCCCCAGCATTTT.

This clone appeared once. This chain uses TRBV18 with TRBJ2-3; 7 bases agree with TRBD1. This CDR3 has 15 residues. Trimming removed 1 base from V and 2 bases from J; junction bases left unmatched: 3. CDR1 is KGHSH, CDR2 LQKENI, per germline. In DNA form, the CDR3 reads TGTGCCAGCTCACCACTCGGGACAGACACAGATACGCAGTATTTT. Its translation is CASSPLGTDTDTQYF.

The chain uses TRBV7-9 and TRBJ2-5; 12 positions match TRBD2. CDR3 length: 16 residues. Germline V gene data show CDR1 as SEHNR and CDR2 as FQNEAQ (reference sequence). V dropped 5 bases and J dropped 3; count of bases not matched to a gene: 7. CDR3 loop: CASSHYTSGRKETQYF. CDR3 bases: TGTGCCAGCAGCCACTACACTAGCGGGAGGAAAGAGACCCAGTACTTC.

The chain employs TRBV18 and TRBJ1-5; 9 nucleotides agree with TRBD1. The CDR3 spans 16 residues. V lost 5 bases to trimming and J lost 3 bases; unmatched junction nucleotides: 8. Germline CDR1 reads KGHSH; CDR2 reads LQKENI. The CDR3 DNA sequence: TGTGCCAGCTCAGCAACAGGGGGCGCGGTCAATCAGCCCCAGCATTTT. Translation gives CASSATGGAVNQPQHF.

This clone showed up just a few times. The chain joins TRBV29-1 to TRBJ2-7; 8 bases align to TRBD1. The CDR3 is made up of 13 amino acids. Germline CDR1 reads SQVTM; CDR2 reads ANQGSEA. J was trimmed by 0 bases and V by 4 bases; bases with no gene match: 2. The CDR3 region has the DNA TGCAGCGTTGCAACAGGGGGCTCCTACGAGCAGTACTTC. Protein: CSVATGGSYEQYF.

This chain connects TRBV5-3 to TRBJ1-1; D gene unclear. Being an ORF, TRBV5-3 has a function that is uncertain. Trimming took off 10 bases at V and 1 base at J, with 20 bases between the two ends. This CDR3 has 15 amino acids. CDR3 protein: CARHEHPRGNTEAFF. The CDR3 bases are TGTGCCCGTCACGAGCATCCACGCGGGAACACTGAAGCTTTCTTT.

The J gene is TRBJ1-1, the V gene TRBV18, with 7 bases lining up with TRBD1. The CDR3 runs 16 residues. Trimming removed 4 bases from V and 1 base from J; junction bases left unmatched: 9. Germline CDR1 KGHSH, CDR2 LQKENI. DNA of the CDR3: TGTGCCAGCTCACGAAAGACGACAGGGCGGAACACTGAAGCTTTCTTT. This gives the protein CASSRKTTGRNTEAFF.